Listed below are T cell receptor beta chains from one sample, sequenced in a study of blood T cell repertoires in COVID-19. Libraries were prepared by immunoSEQ multiplex PCR; TCRdb keeps only in-frame clonotypes and omits some of them. The table records about 260,000 clones, 80% to 90% of them present only once. Sequencing was carried out using PBMCs or T cells enriched from blood (not recorded which). The origin of the receptors is a man aged 25 to 40 with acute COVID-19. Both conserved end residues are part of each CDR3. Fields, in order: V gene, clone size, J gene, CDR3 length, D gene, CDR3 protein, CDR3 DNA. D genes are given only for firm matches. Clone size, where shown, is once, few, many, or a class for clones that have expanded.

TRBV20-1,NA,TRBJ1-6,11,NA,CSARSTQELHF,TGCAGTGCTAGAAGCACTCAGGAACTCCACTTT
TRBV30,NA,TRBJ2-2,18,TRBD2,CAWSRGGLAGVNTGELFF,TGTGCCTGGAGCCGAGGGGGACTAGCGGGAGTCAACACCGGGGAGCTGTTTTTT
TRBV6-5,NA,TRBJ1-6,13,TRBD1,CASTTGGDSPLHF,TGTGCCAGCACGACAGGGGGTGATTCACCCCTCCACTTT
TRBV7-9,NA,TRBJ1-4,14,NA,CASSPEDINEKLFF,TGTGCCAGCAGCCCAGAGGACATTAATGAAAAACTGTTTTTT
TRBV5-8,NA,TRBJ1-2,15,NA,CASSPPAGANYGYTF,TGTGCCAGCAGCCCACCGGCCGGAGCTAACTATGGCTACACCTTC
TRBV24-1,NA,TRBJ2-1,19,TRBD2,CATSDSHAGGPSSYNEQFF,TGTGCCACCAGTGATTCCCACGCGGGGGGTCCAAGCTCCTACAATGAGCAGTTCTTC
TRBV5-1,NA,TRBJ2-3,15,NA,CASSSEQGLGDTQYF,TGTGCCAGCAGCTCGGAGCAGGGTCTAGGGGATACGCAGTATTTT
TRBV28,NA,TRBJ1-2,16,TRBD1,CASRRTGGEWIYGYTF,TGTGCCAGCAGGAGGACAGGGGGCGAGTGGATCTATGGCTACACCTTC
TRBV6-6,NA,TRBJ2-2,17,TRBD2,CASSRGLSGGATGELFF,TGTGCCAGCAGTCGCGGCCTTAGCGGGGGGGCTACCGGGGAGCTGTTTTTT
TRBV10-3,NA,TRBJ1-3,14,NA,CAISGSQATNTIYF,TGTGCCATCAGTGGGTCGCAGGCAACAAACACCATATATTTT
TRBV7-3,NA,TRBJ2-5,15,NA,CASSSTPGVQETQYF,TGTGCCAGCAGCTCGACACCAGGGGTCCAAGAGACCCAGTACTTC
TRBV27,NA,TRBJ2-1,16,TRBD2,CASRREKRGRYNEQFF,TGTGCCAGCAGGCGGGAAAAGCGGGGAAGGTACAATGAGCAGTTCTTC
TRBV11-3,NA,TRBJ2-3,17,TRBD2,CASSFALAGEGTDTQYF,TGTGCCAGCAGCTTCGCACTAGCGGGAGAGGGCACAGATACGCAGTATTTT
TRBV7-9,NA,TRBJ1-5,13,NA,CASSNSGNQPQHF,TGTGCCAGCAGCAACAGTGGCAATCAGCCCCAGCATTTT
TRBV19,once,TRBJ1-1,15,NA,CASSPWLSQATEAFF,TGTGCCAGTAGTCCATGGTTATCTCAGGCGACCGAAGCTTTCTTT
TRBV19,NA,TRBJ1-2,17,NA,CASSIRLLSSANYGYTF,TGTGCCAGTAGTATACGCCTTCTCTCATCAGCTAACTATGGCTACACCTTC
TRBV2,NA,TRBJ1-1,15,TRBD1,CASSEALGGLTEAFF,TGTGCCAGCAGTGAAGCGCTAGGGGGCCTCACTGAAGCTTTCTTT
TRBV28,NA,TRBJ1-2,13,TRBD1,CASKTGGRYGYTF,TGTGCCAGCAAGACAGGGGGTCGGTATGGCTACACCTTC
TRBV15,few,TRBJ2-1,16,TRBD2,CATSRDAGGPYNEQFF,TGTGCCACCAGCAGAGATGCGGGAGGGCCCTACAATGAGCAGTTCTTC
TRBV27,NA,TRBJ2-1,11,NA,CASSIYTEQFF,TGTGCCAGCAGTATTTACACCGAGCAGTTCTTC
TRBV5-1,NA,TRBJ2-2,15,TRBD2,CASSLAGGGTGELFF,TGTGCCAGCAGCTTGGCGGGAGGGGGCACCGGGGAGCTGTTTTTT
TRBV7-2,NA,TRBJ1-6,14,NA,CASSLTPIQSPLHF,TGTGCCAGCAGCTTGACACCGATACAGTCACCCCTCCACTTT
TRBV28,NA,TRBJ2-1,14,TRBD2,CASSLAGAYNEQFF,TGTGCCAGCAGTTTAGCGGGAGCCTACAATGAGCAGTTCTTC
TRBV7-9,NA,TRBJ1-4,15,NA,CASSLYLASNEKLFF,TGTGCCAGCAGCTTATACCTGGCCAGTAATGAAAAACTGTTTTTT
TRBV30,NA,TRBJ1-1,15,NA,CAWSFNRVMNTEAFF,TGTGCCTGGAGTTTTAACAGGGTTATGAACACTGAAGCTTTCTTT
TRBV29-1,few,TRBJ1-4,12,NA,CSVRRGSEKLFF,TGCAGCGTTCGTCGGGGAAGTGAAAAACTGTTTTTT
TRBV20-1,NA,TRBJ1-1,11,NA,CSARDFRATFF,TGCAGTGCTAGAGATTTCAGGGCAACTTTCTTT
TRBV11-3,NA,TRBJ1-2,14,TRBD1,CASSPGGTNYGYTF,TGTGCCAGCAGCCCAGGGGGGACTAACTATGGCTACACCTTC
TRBV12-3/TRBV12-4,NA,TRBJ1-2,13,NA,CASSSRVGYGYTF,TGTGCCAGCAGTTCCAGGGTGGGCTATGGCTACACCTTC
TRBV28,NA,TRBJ1-1,16,NA,CASSSGLILVNTEAFF,TGTGCCAGCAGTTCGGGTTTAATCCTGGTGAACACTGAAGCTTTCTTT
TRBV7-2,NA,TRBJ1-2,13,NA,CASTSSANYGYTF,TGTGCCAGCACCTCGAGTGCTAACTATGGCTACACCTTC
TRBV2,NA,TRBJ1-2,13,NA,CASSQSMNYGYTF,TGTGCCAGCAGCCAATCTATGAACTATGGCTACACCTTC
TRBV28,NA,TRBJ2-3,16,TRBD2,CASRRLAGGPADTQYF,TGTGCCAGCAGACGACTAGCGGGGGGGCCCGCAGATACGCAGTATTTT
TRBV4-1,few,TRBJ1-2,15,NA,CASSQAPTGYDGYTF,TGCGCCAGCAGCCAAGCCCCAACAGGGTATGATGGCTACACCTTC
TRBV19,NA,TRBJ2-1,15,NA,CASRHTGNSYNEQFF,TGTGCCAGTAGACATACAGGGAACTCCTACAATGAGCAGTTCTTC
TRBV28,few,TRBJ1-1,14,NA,CASTGAGWNTEAFF,TGTGCCAGCACCGGGGCGGGATGGAACACTGAAGCTTTCTTT
TRBV25-1,NA,TRBJ1-1,15,NA,CASSPDKGVFAEAFF,TGTGCCAGCAGTCCTGACAAAGGGGTTTTCGCTGAAGCTTTCTTT
TRBV27,NA,TRBJ2-3,14,TRBD1,CASRKGQGPDTQYF,TGTGCCAGCAGGAAGGGACAGGGCCCAGATACGCAGTATTTT
TRBV27,NA,TRBJ2-1,12,NA,CATLRSYNEQFF,TGTGCCACCCTCAGATCCTACAATGAGCAGTTCTTC
TRBV6-5,few,TRBJ2-3,15,NA,CASSPPGTQADTQYF,TGTGCCAGCAGTCCCCCGGGGACACAAGCAGATACGCAGTATTTT
TRBV5-1,NA,TRBJ1-4,15,NA,CASSPGTQSNEKLFF,TGCGCCAGCAGCCCCGGGACACAAAGTAATGAAAAACTGTTTTTT
TRBV20-1,NA,TRBJ1-2,11,NA,CSASPGYGYTF,TGCAGTGCTAGTCCCGGTTATGGCTACACCTTC
TRBV6-5,NA,TRBJ1-2,14,TRBD1,CASSTGTGVYGYTF,TGTGCCAGCAGTACCGGGACAGGGGTCTATGGCTACACCTTC
TRBV6-5,NA,TRBJ2-5,15,TRBD2,CASSLPGLPRETQYF,TGTGCCAGCAGTTTACCGGGACTACCTCGCGAGACCCAGTACTTC
TRBV2,NA,TRBJ1-1,14,NA,CASSVGGGATEAFF,TGTGCCAGCAGTGTAGGAGGAGGGGCCACTGAAGCTTTCTTT
TRBV19,NA,TRBJ2-3,14,TRBD1,CASNNRGEVDTQYF,TGTGCCAGTAACAACAGGGGCGAGGTGGATACGCAGTATTTT
TRBV10-3,NA,TRBJ1-1,12,NA,CAISEMAVEAFF,TGTGCCATCAGTGAGATGGCAGTCGAAGCTTTCTTT
TRBV7-2,NA,TRBJ2-5,16,TRBD1,CASRGKTGWRQETQYF,TGTGCCAGCAGGGGAAAGACAGGGTGGAGGCAAGAGACCCAGTACTTC
TRBV6-5,once,TRBJ1-6,15,TRBD1,CASSSGQGVRSPLHF,TGTGCCAGCAGTTCCGGACAGGGAGTACGGTCACCCCTCCACTTT
TRBV19,NA,TRBJ1-2,12,NA,CASSIGQNGYTF,TGTGCCAGTAGTATAGGACAGAATGGCTACACCTTC
TRBV7-6,NA,TRBJ2-1,16,TRBD2,CASSLGGLAVYNEQFF,TGTGCCAGCAGCTTAGGGGGACTAGCGGTTTACAATGAGCAGTTCTTC
TRBV19,NA,TRBJ2-2,15,NA,CASSRDPLNTGELFF,TGTGCCAGTAGTCGGGATCCCTTGAACACCGGGGAGCTGTTTTTT
TRBV14,NA,TRBJ2-1,17,TRBD2,CASSRRAGINSYNEQFF,TGTGCCAGCAGCCGAAGAGCGGGGATAAACTCCTACAATGAGCAGTTCTTC